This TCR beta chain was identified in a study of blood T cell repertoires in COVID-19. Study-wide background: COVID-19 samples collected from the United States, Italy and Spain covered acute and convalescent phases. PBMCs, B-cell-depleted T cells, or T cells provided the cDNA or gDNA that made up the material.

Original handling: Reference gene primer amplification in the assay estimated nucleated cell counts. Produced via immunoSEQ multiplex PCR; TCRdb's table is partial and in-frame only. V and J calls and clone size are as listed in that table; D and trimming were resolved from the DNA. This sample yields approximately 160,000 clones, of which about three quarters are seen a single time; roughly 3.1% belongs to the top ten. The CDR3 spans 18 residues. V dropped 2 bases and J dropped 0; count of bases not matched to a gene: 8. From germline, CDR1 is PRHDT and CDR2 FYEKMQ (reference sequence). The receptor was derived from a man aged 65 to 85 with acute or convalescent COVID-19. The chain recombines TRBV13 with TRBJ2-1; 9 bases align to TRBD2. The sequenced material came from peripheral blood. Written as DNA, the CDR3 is TGTGCCAGCAGCTTAAAGGTTCTTAGCGGGAGCTCCTACAATGAGCAGTTCTTC. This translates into CASSLKVLSGSSYNEQFF. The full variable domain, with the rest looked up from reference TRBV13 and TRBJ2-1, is AAGVIQSPRHLIKEKRETATLKCYPIPRHDTVYWYQQGPGQDPQFLISFYEKMQSDKGSIPDRFSAQQFSDYHSELNMSSLELGDSALYFCASSLKVLSGSSYNEQFFGPGTRLTVL.